What follows are 5 T cell receptor beta chains derived from one specimen sequenced in a study of blood T cell repertoires in COVID-19. Sequencing was performed with immunoSEQ multiplex PCR; in TCRdb, only in-frame clones are kept and a portion is missing. The table shows about 380,000 clones, with around 84% occurring only once. Sequenced sample: peripheral blood. These TCRs come from a woman younger than 30 with acute or convalescent COVID-19.

The chain employs TRBV27 and TRBJ2-7; 9 nucleotides line up with TRBD1. The CDR3 runs 14 residues. Germline V lookup: CDR1 MNHEY, CDR2 SMNVEV (reference sequence). Trimming at V came to 5 bases and at J to 7 bases, leaving 9 bases not matched to a gene. The CDR3 nucleotides are TGTGCCAGCAGTCCCGGACAGGGGTTTCTGGAGCAGTACTTC. It yields the protein CASSPGQGFLEQYF.

The chain combines TRBV19 with TRBJ1-3; D remains ambiguous. V gave up 7 bases and J gave up 4 bases, with 8 bases separating them. CDR1 is LNHDA, CDR2 SQIVND, per germline (reference sequence). There are 12 residues in the CDR3. CDR3: CASITGGNTIYF. The DNA for the CDR3 is TGTGCCAGTATTACCGGGGGAAACACCATATATTTT.

The sample holds one count of this clone. The V and J genes are TRBV11-1 and TRBJ1-2; D is unclear. CDR3 length equals 14 residues. V was trimmed by 1 base and J by 4 bases, leaving 10 bases between them. Germline V gene sequence: CDR1 SGHAT, CDR2 FQDESV (reference sequence). The CDR3 spells CASSLGRESYGYTF. The CDR3 coding sequence is TGTGCCAGCAGCTTAGGTCGTGAGTCCTATGGCTACACCTTC.

The chain combines TRBV27 with TRBJ2-3; 7 positions match TRBD1. The CDR3 is 19 residues long. Trimming at V came to 3 bases and at J to 1 base, leaving 16 bases not matched to a gene. Looked up from germline, CDR1 is MNHEY and CDR2 is SMNVEV (reference sequence). Written as DNA, the CDR3 is TGTGCCAGCAGTTTGAGACAGTGGACAGGTCCCAGGGGCACAGATACGCAGTATTTT. It specifies CASSLRQWTGPRGTDTQYF.

The chain joins TRBV5-1 to TRBJ2-3, with 9 nucleotides matching TRBD1. The CDR3 spans 15 residues. Trimming took 4 bases from V and 4 from J; bases not matched to a gene: 7. Germline V lookup: CDR1 SGHRS, CDR2 YFSETQ. CDR3 sequence: CASSPGTGFADTQYF. The DNA of the CDR3 is TGCGCCAGCAGCCCCGGGACAGGGTTCGCAGATACGCAGTATTTT.